These 7 T cell receptor beta chains came from one sample sequenced in a study of cytomegalovirus exposure and HLA in healthy donors. The PCR was carried out with 60 Vbeta primers and 13 Jbeta primers. Profiled with immunoSEQ multiplex PCR; TCRdb holds only in-frame clones, not every one. The sample includes fewer than 150,000 clones, around 77% seen only once; the top ten take roughly 2%. The material sequenced was PBMCs. Receptors originate from a man in his thirties or forties in good health and CMV-seronegative.

V usage is TRBV30 and J usage is TRBJ2-1; 11 bases fit TRBD2. The germline CDR1 and CDR2 sequences are GTSNPN and SVGIG (reference sequence). CDR3 size: 14 residues. The V segment lost 5 bases and the J segment 4 bases; nucleotides outside the gene matches: 4. The CDR3 region is CAWSTSGIYNEQFF. In DNA form, the CDR3 reads TGTGCCTGGTCGACTAGCGGGATATACAATGAGCAGTTCTTC.

The chain links TRBV18 to TRBJ2-7; D is possibly TRBD1 (6 bases). The V end was cut by 5 bases, the J end by 5 bases, with 13 bases between. The CDR3 sequence is 13 residues long. Germline V gene lookup returns CDR1 KGHSH and CDR2 LQKENI. The CDR3 DNA is TGTGCCAGCTCAGCCTCAGGGGTCCACGAGCAGTACTTC. Residues: CASSASGVHEQYF.

This rearrangement joins TRBV7-2 to TRBJ1-1; maybe TRBD1 (6 bases). With 0 bases removed from V and 1 base from J, the gap between germline ends came to 12 bases. Germline V lookup: CDR1 SGHTA, CDR2 FQGNSA. CDR3 size: 16 residues. CDR3 coding DNA: TGTGCCAGCAGCTTAGCGCGGGGGCGGGGGAACACTGAAGCTTTCTTT. Encoded protein: CASSLARGRGNTEAFF.

The chain carries TRBV2 and TRBJ2-2; weak D call: TRBD2 (6 bases). The CDR3 covers 14 residues. The V gene lost 8 bases and the J gene lost 1 base, with 11 bases spanning the gap. The germline gives CDR1 SNHLY, CDR2 FYNNEI. The CDR3: CASGGTGNTGELFF. In DNA, the CDR3 is TGTGCCAGCGGCGGGACTGGGAACACCGGGGAGCTGTTTTTT.

J is TRBJ1-5 and V is TRBV2, with TRBD1 identical over 8 bases. This CDR3 has 16 residues. The germline gives CDR1 SNHLY, CDR2 FYNNEI. Losses at the gene ends were 8 bases for V and 7 bases for J; bases not matched to a gene: 16. The CDR3 DNA reads TGTGCCAGCGTCCCAAAACCGGACAGGGAGGGCCAGCCCCAGCATTTT. This gives the protein CASVPKPDREGQPQHF. The variable domain in full, completed from reference TRBV2 and TRBJ1-5, reads EPEVTQTPSHQVTQMGQEVILRCVPISNHLYFYWYRQILGQKVEFLVSFYNNEISEKSEIFDDQFSVERPDGSNFTLKIRSTKLEDSAMYFCASVPKPDREGQPQHFGDGTRLSIL.

This chain links TRBV29-1 with TRBJ2-1, with 9 positions matching TRBD2. This CDR3 comprises 14 residues. The germline V gene has CDR1 SQVTM and CDR2 ANQGSEA. Trimming removed 5 bases from V and 9 bases from J; junction bases left unmatched: 11. CDR3 coding DNA: TGCAGCGTTACCGGGACTAGCCCCTCGGGTGAGCAGTTCTTC. This sequence encodes CSVTGTSPSGEQFF.

This rearrangement joins TRBV2 to TRBJ1-5, with D possibly TRBD1 on 5 matching bases. CDR1 is SNHLY, CDR2 FYNNEI, per germline. V lost 7 bases, J lost 0 bases, and 13 bases lay in between. This CDR3 comprises 15 residues. The DNA of the CDR3 is TGTGCCAGCAACGAGGACACTTATAGCAATCAGCCCCAGCATTTT. This gives the protein CASNEDTYSNQPQHF.